This passage covers 8 T cell receptor beta chains from one sample sequenced in a study of OX40 agonist ivuxolimab in advanced cancers. Assay used: immunoSEQ multiplex PCR; TCRdb lists only in-frame clones, some missing. This table holds about 48,000 clones, 92% found once. Source: CD4+ or CD8+ T cells sorted from blood, taken in a trial of the OX40 agonist ivuxolimab. These receptors all come from an adult with an advanced solid tumor such as melanoma, head and neck, liver or kidney cancer.

The rearrangement uses TRBV28 and TRBJ2-3; 9 positions match TRBD1. The CDR3 covers 14 residues. Unmatched junction bases numbered 3, after V lost 5 bases and J lost 3 bases. Germline CDR1 is MDHEN and CDR2 is SYDVKM. This chain's CDR3 is CASSLTGGTDTQYF. The CDR3 nucleotides read TGTGCCAGCAGTCTGACAGGGGGGACAGATACGCAGTATTTT. The entire variable domain, with the rest obtained from reference TRBV28 and TRBJ2-3, is as follows: DVKVTQSSRYLVKRTGEKVFLECVQDMDHENMFWYRQDPGLGLRLIYFSYDVKMKEKGDIPEGYSVSREKKERFSLILESASTNQTSMYLCASSLTGGTDTQYFGPGTRLTVL.

Here the CDR3 reads CASRARNSGELFF. The DNA for the CDR3 is TGTGCCAGCAGAGCCCGAAATTCCGGGGAGCTGTTTTTT. This chain connects TRBV14 to TRBJ2-2; the D is unclear. This CDR3 comprises 13 residues. V was cut by 6 bases and J by 6 bases, with 11 bases left in between. The germline gives CDR1 SGHDN, CDR2 FVKESK.

The chain links TRBV25-1 to TRBJ2-1, with 9 bases aligning to TRBD2. Trimming removed 11 bases from V and 15 bases from J; junction bases left unmatched: 17. This CDR3 comprises 13 residues. CDR1 and CDR2 from the germline V gene are MGHDK and SYGVNS. The DNA for the CDR3 is TGTGCCCGTCAAAATATCATAGCGGGGGCCGGGTTCTTC. It codes for CARQNIIAGAGFF.

The J gene is TRBJ1-3, the V gene TRBV27; the D is unclear. V was pared by 5 bases and J by 0 bases, with 11 bases between. The CDR3 runs to 15 residues. Germline V gene lookup returns CDR1 MNHEY and CDR2 SMNVEV (reference sequence). The CDR3 sequence: CASSTDMSSGNTIYF. The DNA for the CDR3 is TGTGCCAGCAGTACCGACATGAGCTCTGGAAACACCATATATTTT.

This rearrangement joins TRBV19 to TRBJ2-2; 12 bases fit TRBD2. V lost 6 bases, J lost 4 bases, and 12 bases stayed unmatched. Per the germline V gene, CDR1 is LNHDA and CDR2 is SQIVND (reference sequence). CDR3 size: 18 residues. The CDR3 region is CASSLGLAGGPSTGELFF. The CDR3 DNA reads as TGTGCCAGTAGCCTCGGGCTAGCGGGGGGGCCAAGCACCGGGGAGCTGTTTTTT.

The V and J genes are TRBV2 and TRBJ2-7, with 10 bases lining up with TRBD1. The CDR3 length is 15 residues. The V and J ends lost 4 bases and 4 bases, in that order; junction bases with no gene match: 7. Germline V gene data show CDR1 as SNHLY and CDR2 as FYNNEI. The CDR3 DNA reads TGTGCCAGCAGTGGACAGGGGGCGACGATTTACGAGCAGTACGTC. It codes for CASSGQGATIYEQYV.

V and J are TRBV9 and TRBJ1-3, with D unresolved. V dropped 3 bases and J dropped 5 bases, with 0 bases sitting between them. CDR1 is SGDLS, CDR2 YYNGEE, per germline. There are 10 residues in the CDR3. The chain's CDR3 is CASSGNTIYF. The CDR3 DNA is TGTGCCAGCAGCGGAAACACCATATATTTT.

The chain employs TRBV7-6 and TRBJ1-1; D not resolved. Per the germline V gene, CDR1 is SGHVS and CDR2 is FNYEAQ. Trimming removed 1 base from V and 3 bases from J, with 12 bases in between. This CDR3 has 15 amino acids. The CDR3 DNA reads as TGTGCCAGCAGCTTAGAAAGGGTTCGGGACACTGAAGCTTTCTTT. It codes for CASSLERVRDTEAFF.